Below, 7 T cell receptor beta chains from the same sample are listed, as sequenced in a study of response to subunit inactivated influenza vaccine. TCRdb independently ran MiXCR on the RT-PCR reads; one entry per CDR3 protein. This table has over 150,000 distinct CDR3 sequences, about 10% appearing once. The sequences come from CD8+ T cells sorted from PBMCs, collected less than 30 months after vaccination. The receptors originated from a man aged 45 to 75 who received an inactivated influenza vaccine.

The chain employs TRBV9 and TRBJ2-1; D is unclear. The CDR3 totals 13 residues. CDR1 and CDR2 (germline): SGDLS, YYNGEE. Trimming stripped 3 bases from V and 5 bases from J, with 9 bases between. The CDR3 DNA sequence: TGTGCCAGCAGCGCCCACGATAACAATGAGCAGTTCTTC. Amino acids: CASSAHDNNEQFF.

This chain connects TRBV28 to TRBJ1-6; 8 nucleotides line up with TRBD1. The V gene's germline CDR1 is MDHEN and CDR2 SYDVKM. V lost 6 bases, J lost 2 bases, and 3 bases stayed unmatched. The CDR3 totals 15 residues. The CDR3 bases are TGTGCCAGCAGCGAGGACAGGGCCTATAATTCACCCCTCCACTTT. This encodes CASSEDRAYNSPLHF. Full variable domain (remainder filled in from reference TRBV28 and TRBJ1-6): DVKVTQSSRYLVKRTGEKVFLECVQDMDHENMFWYRQDPGLGLRLIYFSYDVKMKEKGDIPEGYSVSREKKERFSLILESASTNQTSMYLCASSEDRAYNSPLHFGNGTRLTVT.

V usage is TRBV2 and J usage is TRBJ1-2, with D possibly matching TRBD1 (5 bases). Per germline, CDR1 SNHLY and CDR2 FYNNEI. This CDR3 has 13 residues. V dropped 0 bases and J dropped 4 bases, with 6 bases sitting between them. Here the CDR3 reads CASSEAGAYGYTF. The CDR3 bases are TGTGCCAGCAGTGAAGCCGGGGCCTATGGCTACACCTTC.

This clonotype was seen only a few times. The CDR3 reads CASSLGPSANQETQYF. CDR3 nucleotide sequence: TGTGCCAGCAGCTTGGGGCCTAGCGCAAATCAAGAGACCCAGTACTTC. The rearrangement joins TRBV5-6 to TRBJ2-5; D perhaps matches TRBD2 (6 bases). Trimming removed 0 bases from V and 2 bases from J, with 14 bases in between. There are 16 residues in the CDR3. The germline gives CDR1 SGHDT, CDR2 YYEEEE.

This clonotype was seen a handful of times. At one end the junction does not follow the germline gene, possibly because of a read error. The rearrangement links TRBV6-2 or TRBV6-3 to TRBJ2-1; 9 bases map to TRBD2. This CDR3 has 14 residues. Per germline, CDR1 MNHEY and CDR2 SVGEGT. The CDR3 reads CASIYAGGLNEQFF. The CDR3, as DNA: TGTGCCAGCATTTACGCGGGAGGGCTCAATGAGCAGTTCTTC.

In its sample, this clonotype was seen many times. The chain joins TRBV5-1 to TRBJ2-1; D not resolved. This CDR3 spans 15 amino acids. CDR1 SGHRS and CDR2 YFSETQ come from the germline V gene. Between the trimmed V and J ends, which lost 2 bases and 4 bases, there was a span of 13 bases. The CDR3 coding sequence is TGCGCCAGCAGCTTCACGGCTGATTTTTACAATGAGCAGTTCTTC. It yields the protein CASSFTADFYNEQFF. The full variable domain, rest sourced from reference TRBV5-1 and TRBJ2-1, is KAGVTQTPRYLIKTRGQQVTLSCSPISGHRSVSWYQQTPGQGLQFLFEYFSETQRNKGNFPGRFSGRQFSNSRSEMNVSTLELGDSALYLCASSFTADFYNEQFFGPGTRLTVL.

This sequence joins TRBV25-1 and TRBJ2-1, with 7 bases fitting TRBD2. The germline gives CDR1 MGHDK, CDR2 SYGVNS. Unmatched junction bases numbered 5, after V lost 4 bases and J lost 8 bases. The CDR3 runs 13 residues. CDR3 residues: CASSGGSRYEQFF. The CDR3, as DNA: TGTGCCAGCAGTGGCGGGAGTAGGTATGAGCAGTTCTTC.